The T cell receptor (beta chain) under discussion was sequenced for a study of blood T cell repertoires in COVID-19. Background on the study: The samples span acute and convalescent COVID-19 from the United States, Italy and Spain.

This CDR3 has 14 amino acids. V lost 6 bases to trimming and J lost 2 bases, with 13 bases between them. Germline lookup yields CDR1 MNHEY and CDR2 SMNVEV (reference sequence). Measured with immunoSEQ multiplex PCR; TCRdb has only the in-frame clones, and not every one. The sample includes under 350,000 clones, more than 75% of them seen just once. Clinical history as reported by participants underpinned cohort assignment. Donors in Cohort 3 counted as recovered after two negative PCRs, clearance, or symptom resolution. V and J are TRBV27 and TRBJ1-2; D perhaps matches TRBD1 (5 bases). Sequencing was performed on PBMCs or T cells enriched from blood (not recorded which). This clonotype was sampled from a man aged 30 to 39 who had recovered from COVID-19. CDR3 in DNA: TGTGCCAGCAGCCCCTTCCAGGGAAACTATGGCTACACCTTC. It specifies CASSPFQGNYGYTF.